This passage covers 30 T cell receptor beta chains from one sample sequenced in a study of identical twins. TCRdb ran MiXCR on the 5' RACE reads and lists one entry per CDR3 protein. Seen here are around 670,000 distinct CDR3 sequences, roughly 6.2% observed once, and the top ten hold about 1.8%. The sequenced material came from naive T cells sorted from blood. Every receptor here comes from a man aged 18 to 30 in good health.

This clonotype was detected ten times or more. This chain connects TRBV20-1 to TRBJ2-2; no reliable D call. The V end was cut by 5 bases, the J end by 1 base, with 5 bases between. The CDR3 has 12 amino acids. Germline lookup yields CDR1 DFQATT and CDR2 SNEGSKA (reference sequence). DNA of the CDR3: TGCAGTGCTGGACGGAACACCGGGGAGCTGTTTTTT. This sequence encodes CSAGRNTGELFF.

The chain is built from TRBV3-1 and TRBJ2-5; TRBD2 aligns across 11 bases. This CDR3 region has 18 residues. The trim removed 4 bases at V and 0 bases at J, leaving 10 bases unmatched. Germline V CDR1 and CDR2: LGHDT, YNNKEL (reference sequence). The chain's CDR3 is CASSPRPKTSGNQETQYF. In DNA form, the CDR3 reads TGTGCCAGCAGCCCGAGGCCCAAGACTAGCGGGAACCAAGAGACCCAGTACTTC.

This clonotype was found a few times. The chain uses TRBV5-1 and TRBJ2-7; no firm D call. V dropped 3 bases and J dropped 4 bases, with 17 bases sitting between them. Germline V gives CDR1 SGHRS, CDR2 YFSETQ. The CDR3 has 15 residues. The CDR3 loop is CASSSSGSWMYEQYF. DNA for the CDR3: TGCGCCAGCAGCTCCTCCGGGTCTTGGATGTACGAGCAGTACTTC.

This clonotype was counted many times. V usage is TRBV6-1 and J usage is TRBJ2-2; TRBD2 aligns across 8 bases. The CDR3 spans 14 residues. With V trimmed by 5 bases and J by 4 bases, 3 bases remained unmatched. Germline assignment: CDR1 MNHNS and CDR2 SASEGT. The CDR3 coding sequence is TGTGCCAGCAGTAGCGGGAGCGGCACCGGGGAGCTGTTTTTT. Its protein product is CASSSGSGTGELFF.

This clonotype has ten or more counts. V is TRBV5-1 and J is TRBJ2-1, with D perhaps matching TRBD2 (6 bases). The CDR3 sequence is 15 residues long. V gave up 4 bases and J gave up 5 bases, with 16 bases separating them. Germline V lookup: CDR1 SGHRS, CDR2 YFSETQ. This chain's CDR3 is CASSLLGTDHNEQFF. The CDR3 nucleotides are TGCGCCAGCAGCCTCCTCGGGACTGACCACAATGAGCAGTTCTTC.

At least ten counts were recorded for this clonotype. V usage is TRBV15 and J usage is TRBJ2-5; D gene ambiguous. CDR3 length: 13 amino acids. Trimming shortened V by 2 bases and J by 7 bases, and 11 bases separated the two germline ends. CDR1 LNHNV and CDR2 YYDKDF come from the germline V gene (reference sequence). DNA for the CDR3: TGTGCCACCAGCAGACCTGAGGCAGGGACCCAGTACTTC. Its protein is CATSRPEAGTQYF.

This clonotype was seen more than once but under ten times. This sequence joins TRBV7-9 and TRBJ2-1; TRBD2 agrees at 9 bases. Germline V gene sequence: CDR1 SEHNR, CDR2 FQNEAQ (reference sequence). The J segment lost 5 bases and the V segment lost 5 bases, leaving 7 bases of the junction unmatched. The CDR3 has 15 residues. In DNA, the CDR3 is TGTGCCAGCAGCCCACGGACTAGCGCCGACAATGAGCAGTTCTTC. As protein: CASSPRTSADNEQFF.

This clonotype was observed a few times. This chain connects TRBV9 to TRBJ2-6; D might be TRBD1 (6 bases). The length of the CDR3 is 17 residues. Trimming removed 1 base at V and 1 base at J, with 12 bases between. Germline V gene sequence: CDR1 SGDLS, CDR2 YYNGEE. CDR3 bases: TGTGCCAGCAGCGTATCAGGGGACGGTTCTGGGGCCAACGTCCTGACTTTC. It specifies CASSVSGDGSGANVLTF. The full variable domain, in which reference TRBV9 and TRBJ2-6 provide the parts outside the CDR3, is DSGVTQTPKHLITATGQRVTLRCSPRSGDLSVYWYQQSLDQGLQFLIQYYNGEERAKGNILERFSAQQFPDLHSELNLSSLELGDSALYFCASSVSGDGSGANVLTFGAGSRLTVL.

The rearrangement joins TRBV7-2 to TRBJ2-7; TRBD2 might be the D (6 bases). CDR1 is SGHTA, CDR2 FQGNSA, per germline. This CDR3 region has 16 residues. With 5 bases removed from V and 3 bases from J, the gap between germline ends came to 20 bases. Written as DNA, the CDR3 is TGTGCCAGCAGCAGCTTATATTGGGGGGTTCACTACGAGCAGTACTTC. Residues: CASSSLYWGVHYEQYF.

This clonotype has a handful of counts. The chain carries TRBV11-2 and TRBJ2-1; the match to TRBD2 covers 10 bases. Germline V gene data show CDR1 as SGHAT and CDR2 as FQNNGV. This CDR3 has 20 residues. Trimming cost V 0 bases and J 4 bases; bases outside gene matches: 15. CDR3 residues: CASSLDQGVGLAGDYNEQFF. The CDR3 bases are TGTGCCAGCAGCTTAGATCAAGGCGTAGGGCTAGCGGGAGATTACAATGAGCAGTTCTTC.

This clonotype was seen only a few times. CDR3 bases: TGTGCCAGCAGCTTAGCGCTAACTGGGACTAGCTTACATGAGCAGTTCTTC. This encodes CASSLALTGTSLHEQFF. The chain employs TRBV11-1 and TRBJ2-1; 9 positions match TRBD2. Germline CDR1 and CDR2: SGHAT and FQDESV (reference sequence). The CDR3 covers 17 residues. Trimming took 0 bases from V and 8 from J; bases not matched to a gene: 11.

This clonotype was counted many times. The rearrangement links TRBV9 to TRBJ1-5; TRBD1 matches 10 bases. The J segment lost 7 bases and the V segment lost 6 bases, leaving 7 bases of the junction unmatched. This CDR3 is 14 amino acids long. Germline V gene sequence: CDR1 SGDLS, CDR2 YYNGEE. As DNA, the CDR3 is TGTGCCAGCAATCCGGGACAGGGGTTCCAGCCCCAGCATTTT. Amino acids: CASNPGQGFQPQHF. Looking up the rest from reference TRBV9 and TRBJ1-5 gives the full variable domain: DSGVTQTPKHLITATGQRVTLRCSPRSGDLSVYWYQQSLDQGLQFLIQYYNGEERAKGNILERFSAQQFPDLHSELNLSSLELGDSALYFCASNPGQGFQPQHFGDGTRLSIL.

This clonotype was found a few times. The V gene is TRBV6-2 or TRBV6-3, the J gene TRBJ2-1; no clear D gene. The ends were cut back, 7 bases at V and 3 bases at J, with 10 bases in the middle. This CDR3 has 13 residues. Germline V gene sequence: CDR1 MNHEY, CDR2 SVGEGT. The CDR3 sequence: CASTRRNYNEQFF. DNA of the CDR3: TGTGCCAGCACCAGAAGGAACTACAATGAGCAGTTCTTC.

The chain uses TRBV18 and TRBJ2-6; 9 nucleotides line up with TRBD1. V was clipped by 2 bases and J by 1 base; unmatched bases: 9. Germline V gene sequence: CDR1 KGHSH, CDR2 LQKENI. CDR3 length equals 19 residues. For the CDR3, the DNA is TGTGCCAGCTCACCAATTATAGGAGGACAGGGGTCTGGGGCCAACGTCCTGACTTTC. Translated, it gives CASSPIIGGQGSGANVLTF.

Many counts were recorded for this clonotype. The chain joins TRBV7-6 to TRBJ1-1; 9 bases are a match to TRBD1. Germline loops: CDR1 SGHVS, CDR2 FNYEAQ. This CDR3 region has 17 residues. J lost 0 bases, V lost 5 bases, and 10 bases had no gene match. The CDR3 loop reads CASSAGQGGFMNTEAFF. DNA of the CDR3: TGTGCCAGCAGCGCGGGACAGGGAGGCTTTATGAACACTGAAGCTTTCTTT.

This clonotype was counted many times. The chain has TRBV29-1 and TRBJ2-3; D may be TRBD1 or TRBD2 (5 bases each). Germline CDR1 reads SQVTM; CDR2 reads ANQGSEA. Trimming removed 4 bases at V and 6 bases at J, with 11 bases between. CDR3 length equals 12 residues. The CDR3 region has the DNA TGCAGCGTTGGGGTGGGGACCGATACGCAGTATTTT. Translating gives CSVGVGTDTQYF.

The J gene is TRBJ2-7, the V gene TRBV5-1; either TRBD1 or TRBD2 may fit D (5 bases each). CDR3 length equals 17 residues. CDR1 and CDR2 (germline): SGHRS, YFSETQ. Trimming took 0 bases from V and 1 from J, leaving 17 bases between them. This CDR3 reads CASSLGGVGGRSYEQYF. CDR3 DNA: TGCGCCAGCAGCTTGGGGGGCGTTGGGGGACGGTCCTACGAGCAGTACTTC. The entire variable domain, with the rest obtained from reference TRBV5-1 and TRBJ2-7, is as follows: KAGVTQTPRYLIKTRGQQVTLSCSPISGHRSVSWYQQTPGQGLQFLFEYFSETQRNKGNFPGRFSGRQFSNSRSEMNVSTLELGDSALYLCASSLGGVGGRSYEQYFGPGTRLTVT.

This chain links TRBV20-1 with TRBJ2-5; unclear D gene. Trimming took 6 bases from V and 5 from J, leaving 22 bases between them. Germline CDR1 and CDR2: DFQATT and SNEGSKA (reference sequence). The CDR3 has 15 residues. CDR3 coding DNA: TGCAGTGCAATACGACCGAAGGGTCGTATGGAGACCCAGTACTTC. It is translated as CSAIRPKGRMETQYF.

This clonotype was seen ten or more times. The CDR3, as DNA: TGTGCCAGCAGCCAGGGACTAGCGGGAGCTTATGAGCAGTTCTTC. Encoded protein: CASSQGLAGAYEQFF. The chain recombines TRBV11-2 with TRBJ2-1; TRBD2 agrees at 14 bases. Germline V gene data show CDR1 as SGHAT and CDR2 as FQNNGV. J was trimmed by 8 bases and V by 5 bases; bases with no gene match: 5. This CDR3 has 15 amino acids. Variable domain in full (rest from reference TRBV11-2 and TRBJ2-1): EAGVAQSPRYKIIEKRQSVAFWCNPISGHATLYWYQQILGQGPKLLIQFQNNGVVDDSQLPKDRFSAERLKGVDSTLKIQPAKLEDSAVYLCASSQGLAGAYEQFFGPGTRLTVL.

This clonotype was observed many times. The J gene is TRBJ2-1, the V gene TRBV27; D might be TRBD1 (6 bases). The CDR3 runs to 14 residues. V lost 5 bases to trimming and J lost 3 bases, with 11 bases between them. The germline V gene encodes CDR1 MNHEY and CDR2 SMNVEV (reference sequence). The CDR3 sequence is CASSTDSLYNEQFF. CDR3 sequence (DNA): TGTGCCAGCAGTACGGACAGCCTCTACAATGAGCAGTTCTTC.

This clonotype showed up many times. The chain combines TRBV20-1 with TRBJ2-7; possibly TRBD2 for D (5 bases). This CDR3 region has 14 residues. V was clipped by 3 bases and J by 5 bases, with 17 bases between them. Germline V gene lookup returns CDR1 DFQATT and CDR2 SNEGSKA (reference sequence). The CDR3 here is CSASLIHPGNEQYF. The CDR3 nucleotides are TGCAGTGCTAGCTTGATTCACCCGGGGAACGAGCAGTACTTC.

The gene calls are TRBV5-4 and TRBJ2-2; no reliable D call. From germline, CDR1 is SGHNT and CDR2 YYREEE (reference sequence). The CDR3 length is 15 residues. Trimming stripped 4 bases from V and 3 bases from J, with 13 bases between. CDR3 nucleotide sequence: TGTGCCAGCAGCCTGTTCCTCAGAGACACCGGGGAGCTGTTTTTT. Translating gives CASSLFLRDTGELFF.

The gene calls are TRBV5-1 and TRBJ2-7, with 7 positions matching TRBD2. CDR3 size: 14 residues. Germline CDR1 and CDR2: SGHRS and YFSETQ. For the CDR3, the DNA is TGCGCTATGGGAGGTCGACTAGCTTACTACGAGCAGTACGTC. It specifies CAMGGRLAYYEQYV.

This clonotype was counted many times. V is TRBV11-1 and J is TRBJ2-2; 7 bases line up with TRBD2. The length of the CDR3 is 16 residues. CDR1 and CDR2 (germline): SGHAT, FQDESV (reference sequence). V was pared by 5 bases and J by 1 base, with 7 bases of the junction left unmatched. CDR3: CASSGGERENTGELFF. In DNA, the CDR3 is TGTGCCAGCAGCGGTGGGGAGCGGGAGAACACCGGGGAGCTGTTTTTT.

This clonotype was observed a few times. This chain connects TRBV12-3 or TRBV12-4 to TRBJ2-2; TRBD2 is a possible D gene (5 bases). The CDR3 loop spans 12 amino acids. V lost 3 bases and J lost 7, with 6 bases in between. The CDR3 DNA is TGTGCCAGCAGTTTTGCGGGCGGGGAGCTGTTTTTT. Translation: CASSFAGGELFF.

The J gene is TRBJ2-1, the V gene TRBV7-3, with 14 bases identical to TRBD2. The germline gives CDR1 SGHTA, CDR2 FQGTGA. This CDR3 spans 15 amino acids. V shed 5 bases and J 9 bases; nucleotides not matched to a gene: 6. The CDR3 is CASSAGLAGVPEQFF. DNA for the CDR3: TGTGCCAGCAGCGCGGGACTAGCGGGAGTTCCTGAGCAGTTCTTC.

The table lists this clonotype with a few counts. The chain is built from TRBV30 and TRBJ1-5; D gene uncertain. CDR1 GTSNPN and CDR2 SVGIG come from the germline V gene (reference sequence). V lost 2 bases and J lost 4, with 12 bases in between. The CDR3 sequence is 14 residues long. DNA of the CDR3: TGTGCCTGGAGTACGTCCATGGGGAATCAGCCCCAGCATTTT. Amino acid sequence: CAWSTSMGNQPQHF.

The chain is built from TRBV27 and TRBJ2-1; no firm D call. The CDR3 is made up of 16 amino acids. Germline V lookup: CDR1 MNHEY, CDR2 SMNVEV (reference sequence). Trimming took 2 bases from V and 8 from J, leaving 19 bases between them. CDR3 sequence: CASSLSVGHRADEQFF. In DNA form, the CDR3 reads TGTGCCAGCAGTTTAAGCGTCGGCCACCGCGCGGATGAGCAGTTCTTC.

The chain is built from TRBV7-3 and TRBJ2-7, with D possibly called TRBD1 or TRBD2 (5 bases each). V was clipped by 5 bases and J by 4 bases, with 18 bases between them. From germline, CDR1 is SGHTA and CDR2 FQGTGA. This CDR3 contains 15 residues. CDR3 protein: CASSTTGTDPYEQYF. The CDR3 DNA is TGTGCCAGCAGCACAACCGGGACGGACCCATACGAGCAGTACTTC.

This clonotype was seen a handful of times. The chain recombines TRBV6-2 or TRBV6-3 with TRBJ2-3; possible D gene TRBD1, 6 bases. The CDR3 sequence is 18 residues long. Germline V lookup: CDR1 MNHEY, CDR2 SVGEGT. Trimming cost V 0 bases and J 3 bases, with 19 bases left between them. The CDR3: CASSYSIGTQGRTDTQYF. As DNA, the CDR3 is TGTGCCAGCAGTTACTCAATAGGGACACAGGGCAGGACAGATACGCAGTATTTT.